This T cell receptor beta chain is from a study of T-cell reconstitution after alpha-beta-depleted transplantation in children. The TCRbeta library incorporated unique molecular identifiers. TCRdb re-called the PCR reads through MiXCR, storing one row per CDR3 protein. The sample shows about 190,000 distinct CDR3 sequences, 6.5% to 7.5% of them seen only once. Germline CDR1 reads GTSNPN; CDR2 reads SVGIG (reference sequence). The germline V and J ends were trimmed by 8 bases and 0 bases, with 10 bases remaining between them. CDR3 length: 12 residues. This clonotype was detected a few times. This specimen was PBMCs from the stem cell graft donor, taken from the stem cell graft. V gene TRBV30 combines with J gene TRBJ1-1, with D unclear. The sequence was collected from a human donor who donated a stem cell graft to a child with Wiskott-Aldrich syndrome. Here the CDR3 reads CARARLNTEAFF. The DNA of the CDR3 is TGTGCCAGGGCCAGGTTGAACACTGAAGCTTTCTTT.